The 24 T cell receptor beta chains below were found in one sample sequenced in a study of chemoradiotherapy in HPV16-positive cancers. Measured with immunoSEQ multiplex PCR; TCRdb has only the in-frame clones, and not every one. This sample yields some 10,000 clones, of which approximately 76% are seen a single time; about 10% belongs to the top ten. Specimen collection occurred from a patient who underwent chemoradiotherapy. The source is a human donor with HPV-associated anogenital cancer.

This clone was counted a single time. V is TRBV7-2 and J is TRBJ2-7; D not certain. The CDR3 runs to 12 residues. Trimming took off 1 base at V and 5 bases at J, with 6 bases between the two ends. Germline lookup yields CDR1 SGHTA and CDR2 FQGNSA. The DNA of the CDR3 is TGTGCCAGCAGCTTAGTCGAGGACGAGCAGTACTTC. Translated, it gives CASSLVEDEQYF.

The rearrangement joins TRBV11-1 to TRBJ1-2; tentative D call: TRBD1 (5 bases). Trimming removed 5 bases at V and 1 base at J, with 8 bases between. The length of the CDR3 is 13 residues. Germline CDR1 and CDR2: SGHAT and FQDESV (reference sequence). The CDR3 DNA is TGTGCCAGCAGCCGGGACGTTAACTATGGCTACACCTTC. It is translated as CASSRDVNYGYTF.

This chain uses TRBV2 with TRBJ1-1; 7 nucleotides agree with TRBD1. The germline gives CDR1 SNHLY, CDR2 FYNNEI. V gave up 0 bases and J gave up 0 bases; unmatched junction bases: 4. The CDR3 loop spans 16 amino acids. This CDR3 reads CASSEAGQRMNTEAFF. The CDR3 DNA follows: TGTGCCAGCAGTGAAGCGGGACAGAGAATGAACACTGAAGCTTTCTTT.

As regards this clone: The same CDR3 can be traced to other DNA sequences in this sample. The V call is TRBV15, the J call TRBJ2-5; D call uncertain. Germline CDR1 is LNHNV and CDR2 is YYDKDF (reference sequence). This CDR3 has 15 amino acids. Trimming cost V 0 bases and J 2 bases, with 10 bases left between them. CDR3 nucleotide sequence: TGTGCCACCAGCAGAGATCCCGGGCCGCAAGAGACCCAGTACTTC. It translates to CATSRDPGPQETQYF.

V gene TRBV28 combines with J gene TRBJ2-7; D is unclear. The V end was cut by 7 bases, the J end by 5 bases, with 9 bases between. This CDR3 region has 11 residues. Germline loops: CDR1 MDHEN, CDR2 SYDVKM. CDR3: CASMARHEQYF. The CDR3 nucleotides read TGTGCCAGCATGGCCCGACACGAGCAGTACTTC.

The V and J genes are TRBV5-1 and TRBJ2-1; 11 bases align to TRBD2. This CDR3 has 16 residues. Looked up from germline, CDR1 is SGHRS and CDR2 is YFSETQ. The ends lost 4 bases at V and 5 bases at J; junction bases unmatched: 8. The CDR3 protein is CASSGGGTSGNNEQFF. The CDR3, as DNA: TGCGCCAGCAGCGGGGGGGGGACTAGCGGCAACAATGAGCAGTTCTTC.

This clone was detected only once. V gene TRBV30 combines with J gene TRBJ2-1; no definite D call. This CDR3 has 11 amino acids. The V and J ends lost 2 bases and 8 bases respectively, with 7 bases between them. Germline CDR1 GTSNPN, CDR2 SVGIG (reference sequence). The CDR3 spells CAWSIGYEQFF. The CDR3 coding sequence is TGTGCCTGGAGTATCGGTTATGAGCAGTTCTTC.

The rearrangement links TRBV5-6 to TRBJ2-7, with TRBD2 as a possible D gene (5 bases). This CDR3 comprises 14 residues. From germline, CDR1 is SGHDT and CDR2 YYEEEE. Deletions cut 1 base from V and 6 bases from J, with 14 bases between. In DNA form, the CDR3 reads TGTGCCAGCAGCTTGTTACACGGGGAGTTCGAGCAGTACTTC. It yields the protein CASSLLHGEFEQYF.

This clone was seen only a few times. CDR3 DNA: TGTGCCAGCTCACTGCAGGGCGTGAACACTGAAGCTTTCTTT. Amino acids: CASSLQGVNTEAFF. The V call is TRBV18, the J call TRBJ1-1; the D gene is possibly TRBD1 (5 bases). The CDR3 is made up of 14 amino acids. Per the germline V gene, CDR1 is KGHSH and CDR2 is LQKENI. With 4 bases removed from V and 0 bases from J, the gap between germline ends came to 9 bases.

V usage is TRBV11-2 and J usage is TRBJ1-1; D uncertain. Deletions cut 2 bases from V and 5 bases from J, with 9 bases between. The germline V gene has CDR1 SGHAT and CDR2 FQNNGV. This CDR3 has 13 residues. Written as DNA, the CDR3 is TGTGCCAGCAGCTTATATCTTGGGACTGAAGCTTTCTTT. Amino acid sequence: CASSLYLGTEAFF.

The chain is built from TRBV30 and TRBJ1-1; 11 positions agree with TRBD1. The CDR3 loop spans 16 amino acids. V shed 1 base, J shed 5 bases, and the junction held 9 bases outside the gene matches. Germline CDR1 is GTSNPN and CDR2 is SVGIG (reference sequence). CDR3 sequence: CAWSDHGTGGSTEAFF. CDR3 nucleotide sequence: TGTGCCTGGAGTGACCACGGGACAGGGGGTTCTACTGAAGCTTTCTTT.

The chain links TRBV6-6 to TRBJ1-5; maybe TRBD1 (6 bases). Looked up from germline, CDR1 is MNHNY and CDR2 is SVGAGI (reference sequence). The CDR3 totals 15 residues. The V end was cut by 4 bases, the J end by 4 bases, with 14 bases between. The CDR3 DNA follows: TGTGCCAGCAGTTCCCGACAGGCCCAAAATCAGCCCCAGCATTTT. It is translated as CASSSRQAQNQPQHF.

This chain uses TRBV6-5 with TRBJ1-3; D is uncertain. V gave up 2 bases and J gave up 4 bases, with 12 bases separating them. Germline values: CDR1 MNHEY, CDR2 SVGAGI. The CDR3 contains 15 residues. CDR3 loop: CASSYSSTSGNTIYF. In nucleotides, the CDR3 is TGTGCCAGCAGTTACAGTTCTACCTCGGGAAACACCATATATTTT.

This clone occurred a few times. The V call is TRBV29-1, the J call TRBJ1-2; D may be TRBD1 (5 bases). The germline V and J ends were trimmed by 0 bases and 0 bases, with 14 bases remaining between them. CDR1 SQVTM and CDR2 ANQGSEA come from the germline V gene. The CDR3 extends over 16 amino acids. CDR3: CSVEERAGTSNYGYTF. The CDR3 DNA is TGCAGCGTTGAAGAACGGGCGGGGACTTCTAACTATGGCTACACCTTC.

The chain joins TRBV10-1 to TRBJ1-2; 10 bases fit TRBD1. Unmatched junction bases numbered 14, after V lost 0 bases and J lost 13 bases. Germline CDR1 is WNHNN and CDR2 is SYGVQD (reference sequence). The CDR3 spans 16 residues. This CDR3 is CASSESSRDRGLFSTF. Here the CDR3 DNA reads TGCGCCAGCAGTGAGTCCAGCCGGGACAGGGGTCTCTTTAGCACCTTC.

The chain uses TRBV4-1 and TRBJ1-1; no definite D call. The CDR3 is 15 residues long. Trimming removed 3 bases at V and 1 base at J, with 12 bases between. Germline values: CDR1 MGHRA, CDR2 YSYEKL. CDR3 loop: CASSHLGRTNTEAFF. DNA for the CDR3: TGCGCCAGCAGCCACCTCGGGAGGACGAACACTGAAGCTTTCTTT.

The chain combines TRBV4-1 with TRBJ2-7; D is undetermined. This CDR3 is 13 amino acids long. V lost 0 bases and J lost 3, with 6 bases in between. CDR1 is MGHRA, CDR2 YSYEKL, per germline. Here the CDR3 reads CASSQDAFYEQYF. The CDR3 DNA is TGCGCCAGCAGCCAAGATGCGTTCTACGAGCAGTACTTC.

The CDR3 loop is CASSTTGNEETQYF. The CDR3 nucleotides read TGTGCCAGCAGCACAACCGGCAACGAAGAGACCCAGTACTTC. V usage is TRBV7-2 and J usage is TRBJ2-5; no reliable D call. Deletions cut 5 bases from V and 3 bases from J, with 13 bases between. From germline, CDR1 is SGHTA and CDR2 FQGNSA. The CDR3 consists of 14 residues.

The chain couples TRBV19 to TRBJ2-5; the match to TRBD2 covers 9 bases. J gave up 1 base and V 4 bases, and 7 bases lay outside the gene matches. The germline gives CDR1 LNHDA, CDR2 SQIVND (reference sequence). The CDR3 runs to 16 residues. CDR3 DNA: TGTGCCAGTAGTAAGGGGCGGGGGGGACGCCAAGAGACCCAGTACTTC. Protein product: CASSKGRGGRQETQYF.

The genes are TRBV6-1 and TRBJ2-1, with TRBD2 identical over 10 bases. V trimming: 4 bases; J trimming: 5 bases; junction bases outside the gene matches: 5. The germline V gene encodes CDR1 MNHNS and CDR2 SASEGT. This CDR3 region has 15 residues. CDR3 loop: CASSATSGVHNEQFF. The CDR3 DNA sequence: TGTGCCAGCAGTGCAACTAGCGGGGTCCACAATGAGCAGTTCTTC.

V usage is TRBV20-1 and J usage is TRBJ2-5; 8 bases agree with TRBD2. Looked up from germline, CDR1 is DFQATT and CDR2 is SNEGSKA (reference sequence). The CDR3 runs 11 residues. V gave up 7 bases and J gave up 5 bases; unmatched junction bases: 3. CDR3 loop: CSGASGETQYF. In DNA, the CDR3 is TGCAGTGGGGCTAGCGGGGAGACCCAGTACTTC.

This clone was picked up a small number of times. V gene TRBV10-3 combines with J gene TRBJ1-1; 8 positions agree with TRBD1. CDR1 is ENHRY and CDR2 is SYGVKD in the germline V gene. CDR3 length: 15 residues. With 6 bases clipped from V and 5 bases from J, the junction kept 11 bases outside the gene matches. This CDR3 is CAIRDSGGAGTEAFF. CDR3 nucleotide sequence: TGTGCCATCAGGGACTCAGGGGGCGCGGGGACTGAAGCTTTCTTT.

The J gene is TRBJ2-3, the V gene TRBV7-6, with 8 bases fitting TRBD2. Per the germline V gene, CDR1 is SGHVS and CDR2 is FNYEAQ. Trimming took 4 bases from V and 3 from J; bases not matched to a gene: 3. The CDR3 is made up of 14 amino acids. The CDR3 spells CASSSGGVTDTQYF. In nucleotides, the CDR3 is TGTGCCAGCAGCTCCGGGGGGGTAACAGATACGCAGTATTTT.

About this clone itself: The sample carries other DNA sequences with the same CDR3. The gene calls are TRBV30 and TRBJ1-6; the D is unclear. V dropped 0 bases and J dropped 8 bases, with 14 bases sitting between them. The CDR3 is 15 amino acids. Per germline, CDR1 GTSNPN and CDR2 SVGIG (reference sequence). CDR3 sequence (DNA): TGTGCCTGGAGTGTGGTGGGCGCAGGTGATTCACCCCTCCACTTT. It encodes CAWSVVGAGDSPLHF.